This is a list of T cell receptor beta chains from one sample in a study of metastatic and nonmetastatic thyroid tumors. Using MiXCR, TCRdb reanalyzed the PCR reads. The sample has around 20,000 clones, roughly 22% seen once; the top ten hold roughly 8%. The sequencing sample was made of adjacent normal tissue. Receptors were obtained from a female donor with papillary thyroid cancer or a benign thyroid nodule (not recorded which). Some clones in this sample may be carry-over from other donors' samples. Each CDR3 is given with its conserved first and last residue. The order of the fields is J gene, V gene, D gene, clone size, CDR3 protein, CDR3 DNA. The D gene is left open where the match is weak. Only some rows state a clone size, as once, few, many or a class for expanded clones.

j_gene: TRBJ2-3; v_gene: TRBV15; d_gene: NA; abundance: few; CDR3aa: CATSRDVHGTDTQYF; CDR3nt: TGTGCCACCAGCAGAGATGTCCATGGCACAGATACGCAGTATTTT
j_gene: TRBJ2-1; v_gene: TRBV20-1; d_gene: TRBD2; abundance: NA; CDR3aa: CSATSQTSGGARHNEQFF; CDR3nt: TGCAGTGCTACCTCTCAGACTAGCGGGGGGGCTCGGCACAATGAGCAGTTCTTC
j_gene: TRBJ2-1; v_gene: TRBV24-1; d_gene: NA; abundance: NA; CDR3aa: CATRGPGTEQFF; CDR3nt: TGTGCCACCAGGGGCCCAGGGACTGAGCAGTTCTTC
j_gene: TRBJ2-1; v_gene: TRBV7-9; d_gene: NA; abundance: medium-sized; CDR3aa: CASSPAGTAGNEQFF; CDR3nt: TGTGCCAGCAGCCCAGCCGGGACGGCTGGAAATGAGCAGTTCTTC
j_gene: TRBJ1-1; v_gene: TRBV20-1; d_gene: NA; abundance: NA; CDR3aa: CSATQGPDEAFF; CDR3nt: TGCAGTGCTACTCAGGGTCCGGATGAAGCTTTCTTT
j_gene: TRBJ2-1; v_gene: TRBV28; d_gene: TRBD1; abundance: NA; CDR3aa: CASSWTGVGHEQFF; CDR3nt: TGTGCCAGCAGTTGGACAGGGGTTGGACATGAGCAGTTCTTC
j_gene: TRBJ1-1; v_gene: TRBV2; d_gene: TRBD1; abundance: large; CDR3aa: CASTWDSMNTEAFF; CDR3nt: TGTGCCAGCACCTGGGACAGCATGAACACTGAAGCTTTCTTT
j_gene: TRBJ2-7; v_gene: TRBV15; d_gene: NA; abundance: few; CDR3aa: CATSSGTKYEQYF; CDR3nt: TGTGCCACCAGCAGTGGCACCAAGTACGAGCAGTACTTC
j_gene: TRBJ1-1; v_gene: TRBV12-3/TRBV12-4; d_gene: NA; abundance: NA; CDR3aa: CASSFHANTEAFF; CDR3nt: TGTGCCAGCAGTTTTCATGCGAACACTGAAGCTTTCTTT
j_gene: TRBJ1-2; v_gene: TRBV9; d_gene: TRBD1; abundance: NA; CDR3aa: CASSVGGTGGRGYTF; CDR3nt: TGTGCCAGCAGCGTAGGGGGTACAGGGGGACGTGGCTACACCTTC
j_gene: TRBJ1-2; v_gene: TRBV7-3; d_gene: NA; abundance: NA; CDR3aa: CASGSGNDYTF; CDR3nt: TGTGCCAGCGGATCGGGGAATGACTACACCTTC
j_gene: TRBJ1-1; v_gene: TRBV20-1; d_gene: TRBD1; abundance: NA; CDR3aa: CSAIDRQQGRGEAFF; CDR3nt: TGCAGTGCTATCGACCGTCAACAGGGGAGGGGTGAAGCTTTCTTT
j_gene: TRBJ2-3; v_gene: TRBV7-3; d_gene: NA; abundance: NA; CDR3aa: CASSSSGETTDTQYF; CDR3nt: TGTGCCAGCAGCTCCAGCGGTGAGACCACAGATACGCAGTATTTT
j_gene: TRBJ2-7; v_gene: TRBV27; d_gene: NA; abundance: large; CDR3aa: CASSQRQAKYEQYF; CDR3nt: TGTGCCAGCAGTCAGCGACAGGCTAAGTACGAGCAGTACTTC
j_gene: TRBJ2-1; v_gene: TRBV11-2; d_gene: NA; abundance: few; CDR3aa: CASSYRITQFF; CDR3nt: TGTGCCAGCAGCTATCGTATCACTCAGTTCTTC
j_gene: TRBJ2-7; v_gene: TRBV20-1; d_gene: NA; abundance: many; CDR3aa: CSAPAEDLYEQYF; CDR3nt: TGCAGTGCCCCGGCCGAGGACCTCTACGAGCAGTACTTC
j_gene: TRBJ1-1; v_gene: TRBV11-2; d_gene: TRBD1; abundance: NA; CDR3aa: CASSLKRTGMNTEAFF; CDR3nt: TGTGCCAGCAGCTTAAAACGGACAGGGATGAACACTGAAGCTTTCTTT
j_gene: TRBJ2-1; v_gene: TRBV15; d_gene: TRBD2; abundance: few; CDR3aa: CATSRELAGVSNEQFF; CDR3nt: TGTGCCACCAGCAGAGAACTAGCGGGAGTATCCAATGAGCAGTTCTTC
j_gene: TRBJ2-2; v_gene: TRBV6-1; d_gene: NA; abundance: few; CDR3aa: CATSQSMDTGELFF; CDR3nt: TGTGCCACTTCTCAGTCCATGGACACCGGGGAGCTGTTTTTT
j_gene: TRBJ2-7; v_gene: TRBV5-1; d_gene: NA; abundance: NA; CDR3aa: CASPDSYEQYF; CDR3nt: TGCGCCAGCCCGGACTCCTACGAGCAGTACTTC
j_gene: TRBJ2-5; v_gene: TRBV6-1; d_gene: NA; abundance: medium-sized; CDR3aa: CASSEYSGQTKTQYF; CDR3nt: TGTGCCAGCAGTGAATATTCGGGTCAAACGAAGACCCAGTACTTC
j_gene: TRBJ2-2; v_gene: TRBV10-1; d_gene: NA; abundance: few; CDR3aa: CASSLAGPRGGELFF; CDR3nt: TGCGCCAGCAGCCTGGCGGGACCACGAGGCGGGGAGCTGTTTTTT
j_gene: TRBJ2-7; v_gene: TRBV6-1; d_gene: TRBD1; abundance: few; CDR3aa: CASSEPGQRSYEQYF; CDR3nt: TGTGCCAGCAGTGAACCGGGACAGCGCTCCTACGAGCAGTACTTC
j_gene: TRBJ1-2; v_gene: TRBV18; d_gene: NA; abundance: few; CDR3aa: CASSPYITGQEGYTF; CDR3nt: TGTGCCAGCTCACCATATATAACGGGACAAGAGGGCTACACCTTC
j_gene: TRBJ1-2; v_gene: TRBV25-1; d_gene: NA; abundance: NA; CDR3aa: CASSDRPGMEGYTF; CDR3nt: TGTGCCAGCAGTGATCGTCCAGGGATGGAAGGCTACACCTTC
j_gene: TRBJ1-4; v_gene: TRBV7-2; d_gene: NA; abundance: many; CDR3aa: CASSASMANEKLFF; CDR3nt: TGTGCCAGCAGCGCCAGTATGGCTAATGAAAAACTGTTTTTT
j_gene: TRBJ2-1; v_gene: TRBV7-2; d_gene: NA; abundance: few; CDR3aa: CASSAGTSYNEQFF; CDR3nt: TGTGCCAGCAGCGCCGGGACGTCCTACAATGAGCAGTTCTTC
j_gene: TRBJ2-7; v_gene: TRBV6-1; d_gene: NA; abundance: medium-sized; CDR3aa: CASSLGVEQYF; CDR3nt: TGTGCCAGCAGTTTAGGGGTCGAGCAGTACTTC
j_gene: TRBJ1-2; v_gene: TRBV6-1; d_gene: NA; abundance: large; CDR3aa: CASSPFSLFYGYTF; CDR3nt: TGTGCCAGCAGTCCCTTTTCCCTATTCTATGGCTACACCTTC
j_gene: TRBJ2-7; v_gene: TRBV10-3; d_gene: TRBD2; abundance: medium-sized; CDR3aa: CAISGGLAGGYEQYF; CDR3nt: TGTGCCATCAGTGGTGGACTAGCGGGGGGCTACGAGCAGTACTTC
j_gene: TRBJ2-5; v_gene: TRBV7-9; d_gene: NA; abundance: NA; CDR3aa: CASSGSAQETQYF; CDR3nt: TGTGCCAGCAGCGGGTCGGCTCAAGAGACCCAGTACTTC
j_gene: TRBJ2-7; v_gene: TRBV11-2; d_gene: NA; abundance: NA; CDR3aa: CASSLAGSSSYEQYF; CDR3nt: TGTGCCAGCAGCTTAGCCGGTAGCAGCTCCTACGAGCAGTACTTC
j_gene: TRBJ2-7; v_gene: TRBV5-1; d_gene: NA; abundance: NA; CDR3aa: CASSLVRGSYEQYF; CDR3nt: TGCGCCAGCAGCTTGGTTCGGGGCTCCTACGAGCAGTACTTC
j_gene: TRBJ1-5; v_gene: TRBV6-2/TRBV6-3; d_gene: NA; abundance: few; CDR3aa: CASSYLSNQPQHF; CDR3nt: TGTGCCAGCAGTTACCTTAGCAATCAGCCCCAGCATTTT
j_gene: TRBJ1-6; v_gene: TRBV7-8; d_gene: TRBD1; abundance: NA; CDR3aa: CASSPGGWAGGSPLHF; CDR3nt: TGTGCCAGCAGCCCCGGGGGGTGGGCAGGGGGCTCACCCCTCCACTTT
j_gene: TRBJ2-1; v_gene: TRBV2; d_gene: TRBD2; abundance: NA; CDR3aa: CASSHAIGTSGYNEQFF; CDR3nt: TGTGCCAGCAGTCACGCAATAGGGACTAGCGGTTACAATGAGCAGTTCTTC
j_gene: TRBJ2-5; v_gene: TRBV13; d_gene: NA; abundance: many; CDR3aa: CASSRLVGRETQYF; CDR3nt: TGTGCCAGCAGCCGCCTCGTGGGCCGAGAGACCCAGTACTTC
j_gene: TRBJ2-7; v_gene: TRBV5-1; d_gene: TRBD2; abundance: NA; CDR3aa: CASSLGPGLGIYEQYF; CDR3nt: TGCGCCAGCAGCTTGGGGCCGGGACTAGGTATCTACGAGCAGTACTTC
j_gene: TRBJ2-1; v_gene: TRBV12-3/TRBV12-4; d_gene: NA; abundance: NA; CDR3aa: CASSYNGNEQFF; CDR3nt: TGTGCCAGCAGCTATAATGGCAATGAGCAGTTCTTC
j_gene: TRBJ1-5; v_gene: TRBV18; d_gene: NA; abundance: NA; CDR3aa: CASSPDFGSNQPQHF; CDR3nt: TGTGCCAGCTCACCGGACTTTGGCTCCAATCAGCCCCAGCATTTT
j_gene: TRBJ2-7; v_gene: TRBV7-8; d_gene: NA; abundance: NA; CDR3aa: CASSPGPSYEQYF; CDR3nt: TGTGCCAGCAGCCCGGGGCCCTCCTACGAGCAGTACTTC
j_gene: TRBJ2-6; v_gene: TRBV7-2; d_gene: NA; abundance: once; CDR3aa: CASSRTTGANVLTF; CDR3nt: TGTGCCAGCAGCCGTACTACGGGGGCCAACGTCCTGACTTTC
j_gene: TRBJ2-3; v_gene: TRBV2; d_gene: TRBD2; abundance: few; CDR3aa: CAMLAGASTDTQYF; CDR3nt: TGTGCCATGTTAGCGGGCGCTAGCACAGATACGCAGTATTTT
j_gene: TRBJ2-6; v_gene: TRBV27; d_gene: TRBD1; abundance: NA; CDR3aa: CASRVQGAGANVLTF; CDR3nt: TGTGCCAGCAGGGTACAGGGGGCCGGGGCCAACGTCCTGACTTTC
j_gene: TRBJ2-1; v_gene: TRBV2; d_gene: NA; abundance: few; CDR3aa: CASSGESQKKVF; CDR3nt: TGTGCCAGCAGTGGGGAGAGCCAAAAGAAGGTCTTC
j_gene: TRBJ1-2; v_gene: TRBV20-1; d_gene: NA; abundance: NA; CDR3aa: CSASEMMITAGSGYTF; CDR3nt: TGCAGTGCTAGTGAGATGATGATTACCGCTGGGAGTGGCTACACCTTC
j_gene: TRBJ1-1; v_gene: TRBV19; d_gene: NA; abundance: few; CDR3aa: CASRAGTQGSTEAFF; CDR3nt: TGTGCCAGTAGGGCCGGAACACAGGGATCCACTGAAGCTTTCTTT
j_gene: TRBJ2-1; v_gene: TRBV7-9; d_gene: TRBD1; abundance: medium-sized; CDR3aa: CASSSRQGLYNEQFF; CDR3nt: TGTGCCAGCAGTTCCCGACAGGGATTGTACAATGAGCAGTTCTTC
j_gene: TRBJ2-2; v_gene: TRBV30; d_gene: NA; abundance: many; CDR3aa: CAWSARLAVPGELFF; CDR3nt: TGTGCCTGGAGTGCACGCCTAGCTGTCCCCGGGGAGCTGTTTTTT
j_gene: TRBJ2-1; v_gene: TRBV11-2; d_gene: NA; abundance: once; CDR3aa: CASSLPGLSSYNEQFF; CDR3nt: TGTGCCAGCAGCCTTCCAGGACTATCGTCGTACAATGAGCAGTTCTTC
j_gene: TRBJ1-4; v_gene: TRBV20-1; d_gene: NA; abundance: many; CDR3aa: CSARVREKLFF; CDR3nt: TGCAGTGCTAGAGTAAGGGAAAAACTGTTTTTT
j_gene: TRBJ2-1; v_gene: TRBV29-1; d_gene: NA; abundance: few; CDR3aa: CSVAIGADYNEQFF; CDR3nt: TGCAGCGTTGCAATAGGAGCGGACTATAATGAGCAGTTCTTC
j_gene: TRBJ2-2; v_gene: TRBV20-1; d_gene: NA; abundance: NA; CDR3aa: CSARGNTGELFF; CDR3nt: TGCAGTGCTAGGGGGAACACCGGGGAGCTGTTTTTT
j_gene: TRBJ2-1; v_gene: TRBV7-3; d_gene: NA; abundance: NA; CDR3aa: CASSFRQGLRNEQFF; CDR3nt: TGTGCCAGCAGCTTTAGGCAGGGGTTAAGAAATGAGCAGTTCTTC
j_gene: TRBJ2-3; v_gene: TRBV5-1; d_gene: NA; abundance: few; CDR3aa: CASAQLVQSDTQYF; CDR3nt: TGCGCCAGCGCCCAGCTTGTCCAATCAGATACGCAGTATTTT